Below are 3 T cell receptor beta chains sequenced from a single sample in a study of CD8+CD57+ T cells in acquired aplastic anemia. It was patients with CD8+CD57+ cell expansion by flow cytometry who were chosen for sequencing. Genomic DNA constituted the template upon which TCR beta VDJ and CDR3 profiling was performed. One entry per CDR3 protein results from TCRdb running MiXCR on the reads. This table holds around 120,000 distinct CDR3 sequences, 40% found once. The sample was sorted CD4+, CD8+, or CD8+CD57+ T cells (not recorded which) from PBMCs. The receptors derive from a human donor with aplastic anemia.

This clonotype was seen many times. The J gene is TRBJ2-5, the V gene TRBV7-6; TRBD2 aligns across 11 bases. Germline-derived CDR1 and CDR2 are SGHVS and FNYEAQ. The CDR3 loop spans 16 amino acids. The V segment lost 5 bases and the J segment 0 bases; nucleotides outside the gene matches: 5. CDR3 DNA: TGTGCCAGCAGCCTTAGCGGGGGGGCGTACCAAGAGACCCAGTACTTC. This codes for CASSLSGGAYQETQYF.

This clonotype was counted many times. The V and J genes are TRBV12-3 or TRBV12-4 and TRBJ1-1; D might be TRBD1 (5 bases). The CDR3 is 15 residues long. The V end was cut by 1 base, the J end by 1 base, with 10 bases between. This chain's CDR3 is CASSLGSGGNTEAFF. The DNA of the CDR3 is TGTGCCAGCAGTTTAGGATCGGGGGGGAACACTGAAGCTTTCTTT.

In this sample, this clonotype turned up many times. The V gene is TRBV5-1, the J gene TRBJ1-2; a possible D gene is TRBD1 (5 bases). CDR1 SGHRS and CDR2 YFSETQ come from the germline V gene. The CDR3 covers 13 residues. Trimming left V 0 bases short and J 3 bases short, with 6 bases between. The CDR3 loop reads CASSLVGDYGYTF. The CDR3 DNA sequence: TGCGCCAGCAGCTTGGTGGGGGACTATGGCTACACCTTC. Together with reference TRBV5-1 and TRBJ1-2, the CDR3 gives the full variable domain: KAGVTQTPRYLIKTRGQQVTLSCSPISGHRSVSWYQQTPGQGLQFLFEYFSETQRNKGNFPGRFSGRQFSNSRSEMNVSTLELGDSALYLCASSLVGDYGYTFGSGTRLTVV.